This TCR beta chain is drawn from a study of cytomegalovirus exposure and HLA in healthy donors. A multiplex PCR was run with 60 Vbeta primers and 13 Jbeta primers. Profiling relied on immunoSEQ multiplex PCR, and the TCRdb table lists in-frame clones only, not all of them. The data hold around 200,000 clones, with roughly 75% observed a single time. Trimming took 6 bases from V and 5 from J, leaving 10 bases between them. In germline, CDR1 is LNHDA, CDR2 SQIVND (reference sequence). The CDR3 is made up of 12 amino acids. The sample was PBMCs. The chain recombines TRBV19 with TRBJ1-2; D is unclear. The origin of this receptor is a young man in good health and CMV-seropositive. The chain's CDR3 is CASSPAGYGYTF. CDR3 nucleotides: TGTGCCAGTAGCCCGGCAGGATATGGCTACACCTTC.